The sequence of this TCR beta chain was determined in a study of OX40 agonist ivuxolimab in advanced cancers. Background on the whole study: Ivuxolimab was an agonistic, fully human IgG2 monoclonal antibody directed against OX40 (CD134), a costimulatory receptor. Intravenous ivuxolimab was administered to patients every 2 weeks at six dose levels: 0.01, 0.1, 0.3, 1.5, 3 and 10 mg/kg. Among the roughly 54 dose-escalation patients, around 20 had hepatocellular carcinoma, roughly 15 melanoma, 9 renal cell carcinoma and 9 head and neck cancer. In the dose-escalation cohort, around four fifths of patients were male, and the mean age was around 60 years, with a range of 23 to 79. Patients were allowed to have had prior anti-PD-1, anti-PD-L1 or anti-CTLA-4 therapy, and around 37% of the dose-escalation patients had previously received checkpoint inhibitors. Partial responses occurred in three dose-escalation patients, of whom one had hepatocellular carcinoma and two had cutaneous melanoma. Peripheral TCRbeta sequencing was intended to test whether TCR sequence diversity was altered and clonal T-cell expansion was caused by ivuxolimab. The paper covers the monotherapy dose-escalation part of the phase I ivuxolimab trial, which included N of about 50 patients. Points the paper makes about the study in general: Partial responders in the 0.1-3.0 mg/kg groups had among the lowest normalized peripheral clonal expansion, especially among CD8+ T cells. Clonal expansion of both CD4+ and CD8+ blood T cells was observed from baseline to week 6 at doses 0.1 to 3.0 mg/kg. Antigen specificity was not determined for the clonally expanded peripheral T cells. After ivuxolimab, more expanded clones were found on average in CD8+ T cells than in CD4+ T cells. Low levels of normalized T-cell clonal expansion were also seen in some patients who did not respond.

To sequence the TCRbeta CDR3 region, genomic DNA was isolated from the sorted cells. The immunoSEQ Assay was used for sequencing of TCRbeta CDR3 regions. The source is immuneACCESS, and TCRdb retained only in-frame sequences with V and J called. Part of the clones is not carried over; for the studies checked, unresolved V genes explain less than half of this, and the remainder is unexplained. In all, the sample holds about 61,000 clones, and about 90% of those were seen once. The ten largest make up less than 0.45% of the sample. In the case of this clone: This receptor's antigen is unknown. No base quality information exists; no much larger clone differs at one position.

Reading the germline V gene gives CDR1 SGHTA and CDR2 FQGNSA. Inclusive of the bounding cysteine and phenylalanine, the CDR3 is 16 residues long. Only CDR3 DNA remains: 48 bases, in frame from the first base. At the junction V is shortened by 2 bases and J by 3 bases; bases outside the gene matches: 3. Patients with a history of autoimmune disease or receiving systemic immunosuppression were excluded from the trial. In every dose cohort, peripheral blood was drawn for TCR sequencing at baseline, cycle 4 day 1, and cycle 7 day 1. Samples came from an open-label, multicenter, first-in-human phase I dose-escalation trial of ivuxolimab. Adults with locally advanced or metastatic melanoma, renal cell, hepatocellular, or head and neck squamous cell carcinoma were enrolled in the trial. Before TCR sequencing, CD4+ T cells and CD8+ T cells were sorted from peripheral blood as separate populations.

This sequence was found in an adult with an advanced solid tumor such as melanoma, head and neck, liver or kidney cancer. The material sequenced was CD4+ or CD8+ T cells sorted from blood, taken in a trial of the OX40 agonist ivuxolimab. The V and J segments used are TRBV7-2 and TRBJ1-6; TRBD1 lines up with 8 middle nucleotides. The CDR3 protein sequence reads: CASSLTGQGYNSPLHF. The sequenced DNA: TGTGCCAGCAGCTTAACAGGACAGGGCTATAATTCACCCCTCCACTTT.